The rows below give T cell receptor beta chains drawn from one sample of a study of OX40 agonist ivuxolimab in advanced cancers. Using immunoSEQ multiplex PCR, the repertoire was profiled, and TCRdb retains in-frame clones only, with some absent. The data hold some 66,000 clones, with roughly 87% observed a single time. The starting material was CD4+ or CD8+ T cells sorted from blood, obtained in a trial of the OX40 agonist ivuxolimab. These receptors came from an adult with an advanced solid tumor such as melanoma, head and neck, liver or kidney cancer. CDR3s include the opening cysteine and the closing phenylalanine or tryptophan. A D gene is named only where the DNA matches it firmly. Clone size is not always given. Where it is, it says once, few, many or a class for expanded clones.

cdr3_nt: TGTGCCAGCAGTTACTCGGGGGGGAACAATGAAAAACTGTTTTTT
cdr3_aa: CASSYSGGNNEKLFF
v_call: TRBV6-5
j_call: TRBJ1-4
d_call: NA
clone_size: NA

cdr3_nt: TGTGCCACCAGCCCCCGACAGGGGGGAGATACGCAGTATTTT
cdr3_aa: CATSPRQGGDTQYF
v_call: TRBV15
j_call: TRBJ2-3
d_call: TRBD1
clone_size: NA

cdr3_nt: TGCGCCAGCAGCCAAGGGTTGACAGCTGGACAGTCCCAGGAGACCCAGTACTTC
cdr3_aa: CASSQGLTAGQSQETQYF
v_call: TRBV4-1
j_call: TRBJ2-5
d_call: NA
clone_size: NA

cdr3_nt: TGCGCCAGCAGCTTGGGGGGGTACGAGCAGTACTTC
cdr3_aa: CASSLGGYEQYF
v_call: TRBV5-1
j_call: TRBJ2-7
d_call: NA
clone_size: NA

cdr3_nt: TGTGCCAGCAGCTCGAGACCTAGTGTCAGCGGGAGCGCCTACGAGCAGTACTTC
cdr3_aa: CASSSRPSVSGSAYEQYF
v_call: TRBV7-2
j_call: TRBJ2-7
d_call: TRBD2
clone_size: NA

cdr3_nt: TGTGCCAGCAGCCGAGACAGGCTCGCTAACTATGGCTACACCTTC
cdr3_aa: CASSRDRLANYGYTF
v_call: TRBV7-2
j_call: TRBJ1-2
d_call: NA
clone_size: once

cdr3_nt: TGTGCCAGCAGCCTAGCGGGACTGGATCTGTTCTTC
cdr3_aa: CASSLAGLDLFF
v_call: TRBV7-6
j_call: TRBJ2-1
d_call: TRBD2
clone_size: NA

cdr3_nt: TGTGCCAGCTCACCTATCCCACCCGGCTCTGGGGCCAACGTCCTGACTTTC
cdr3_aa: CASSPIPPGSGANVLTF
v_call: TRBV18
j_call: TRBJ2-6
d_call: NA
clone_size: medium-sized

cdr3_nt: TGTGCCAGCAGATCGAGCAGGGACACCGGGGAGCTGTTTTTT
cdr3_aa: CASRSSRDTGELFF
v_call: TRBV7-9
j_call: TRBJ2-2
d_call: NA
clone_size: NA

cdr3_nt: TGCGCCAGCAGGGGGACAACGGGACAAAGCTACGAGCAGTACTTC
cdr3_aa: CASRGTTGQSYEQYF
v_call: TRBV10-2
j_call: TRBJ2-7
d_call: NA
clone_size: NA

cdr3_nt: TGTGCCAGCTCACCACCCGGGACTAGCAGAAGCACAGATACGCAGTATTTT
cdr3_aa: CASSPPGTSRSTDTQYF
v_call: TRBV18
j_call: TRBJ2-3
d_call: TRBD2
clone_size: NA

cdr3_nt: TGTGCCACTAGGAAGGGGAACGGCAATCAGCCCCAGCATTTT
cdr3_aa: CATRKGNGNQPQHF
v_call: TRBV6-5
j_call: TRBJ1-5
d_call: NA
clone_size: NA

cdr3_nt: TGTGCCAGCAGCTCTCGGACAGGGCACGGAAACACCATATATTTT
cdr3_aa: CASSSRTGHGNTIYF
v_call: TRBV5-4
j_call: TRBJ1-3
d_call: TRBD1
clone_size: NA

cdr3_nt: TGTGCCAGCAGCTTCCCCTCTAGCGGAGAGTACCAAGAGACCCAGTACTTC
cdr3_aa: CASSFPSSGEYQETQYF
v_call: TRBV7-9
j_call: TRBJ2-5
d_call: TRBD2
clone_size: once

cdr3_nt: TGCGCCAGCAGCCAACAACAGGGGGTTGAGCAGTTCTTC
cdr3_aa: CASSQQQGVEQFF
v_call: TRBV4-1
j_call: TRBJ2-1
d_call: TRBD1
clone_size: NA